This T cell receptor beta chain is drawn from a study of control samples from healthy donors and cancer patients. The CDR3 has 15 amino acids. The germline CDR1 and CDR2 sequences are LGHNT and FRNRAP. J lost 4 bases, V lost 1 base, and 4 bases had no gene match. TCRdb's table, derived via immunoSEQ multiplex PCR, lists solely in-frame clones and lacks some. The sample holds roughly 150,000 clones, around nine tenths seen once. This clonotype was obtained from a man younger than 40 in good health. The sequenced sample was blood. The V and J genes are TRBV12-5 and TRBJ2-1; 7 bases agree with TRBD1. The CDR3: CASGLGQGKYNEQFF. CDR3 in DNA: TGTGCTAGTGGTTTGGGACAGGGAAAATACAATGAGCAGTTCTTC.